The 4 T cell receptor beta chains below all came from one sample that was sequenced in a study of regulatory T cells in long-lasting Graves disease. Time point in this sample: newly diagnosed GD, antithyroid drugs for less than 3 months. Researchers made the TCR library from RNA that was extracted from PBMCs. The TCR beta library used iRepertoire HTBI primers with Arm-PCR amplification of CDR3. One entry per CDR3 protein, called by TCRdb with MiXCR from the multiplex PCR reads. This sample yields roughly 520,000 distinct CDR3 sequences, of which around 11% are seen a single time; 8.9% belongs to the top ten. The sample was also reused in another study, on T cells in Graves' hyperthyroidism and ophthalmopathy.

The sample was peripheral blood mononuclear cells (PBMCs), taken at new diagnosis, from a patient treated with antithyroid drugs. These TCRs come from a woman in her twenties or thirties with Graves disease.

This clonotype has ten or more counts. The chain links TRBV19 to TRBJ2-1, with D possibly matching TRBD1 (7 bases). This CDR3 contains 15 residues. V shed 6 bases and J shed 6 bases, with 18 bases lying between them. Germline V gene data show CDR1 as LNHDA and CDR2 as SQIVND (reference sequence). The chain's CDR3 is CASREGQISRNEQFF. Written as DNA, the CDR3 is TGTGCCAGTAGGGAGGGACAGATAAGCCGCAATGAGCAGTTCTTC.

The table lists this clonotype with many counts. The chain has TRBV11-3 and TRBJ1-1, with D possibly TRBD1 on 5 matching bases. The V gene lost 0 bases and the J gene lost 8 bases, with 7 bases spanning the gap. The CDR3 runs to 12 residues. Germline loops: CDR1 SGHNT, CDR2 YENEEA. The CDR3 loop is CASSLEGGEAFF. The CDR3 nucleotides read TGTGCCAGCAGCTTAGAGGGGGGGGAAGCTTTCTTT.

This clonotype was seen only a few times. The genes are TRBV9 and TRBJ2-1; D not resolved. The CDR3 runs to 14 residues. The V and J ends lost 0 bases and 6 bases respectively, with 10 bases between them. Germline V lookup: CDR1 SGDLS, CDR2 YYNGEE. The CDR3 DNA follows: TGTGCCAGCAGCGTAGCAGTGGTTAGCAATGAGCAGTTCTTC. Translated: CASSVAVVSNEQFF.

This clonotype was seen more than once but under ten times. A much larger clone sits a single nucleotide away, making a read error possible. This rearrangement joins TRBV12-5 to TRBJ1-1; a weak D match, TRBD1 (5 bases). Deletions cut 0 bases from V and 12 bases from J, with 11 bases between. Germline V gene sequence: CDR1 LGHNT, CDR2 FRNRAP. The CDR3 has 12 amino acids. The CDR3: CASGLVPGSTFF. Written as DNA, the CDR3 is TGTGCTAGTGGTTTGGTACCAGGGTCTACTTTCTTT. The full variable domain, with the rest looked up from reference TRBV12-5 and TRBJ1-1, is DARVTQTPRHKVTEMGQEVTMRCQPILGHNTVFWYRQTMMQGLELLAYFRNRAPLDDSGMPKDRFSAEMPDATLATLKIQPSEPRDSAVYFCASGLVPGSTFFGQGTRLTVV.